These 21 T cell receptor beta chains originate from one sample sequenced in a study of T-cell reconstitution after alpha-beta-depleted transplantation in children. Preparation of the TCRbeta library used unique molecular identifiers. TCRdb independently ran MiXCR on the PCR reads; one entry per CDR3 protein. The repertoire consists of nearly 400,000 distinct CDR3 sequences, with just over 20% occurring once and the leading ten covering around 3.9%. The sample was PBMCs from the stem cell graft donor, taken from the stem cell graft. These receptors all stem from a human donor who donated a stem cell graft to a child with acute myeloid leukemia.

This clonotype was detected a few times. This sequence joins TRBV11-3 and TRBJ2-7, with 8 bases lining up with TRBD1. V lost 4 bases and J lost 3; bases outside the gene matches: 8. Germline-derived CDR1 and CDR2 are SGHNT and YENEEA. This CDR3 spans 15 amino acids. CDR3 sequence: CASSSQPGQGYEQYF. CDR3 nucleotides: TGTGCCAGCAGCTCCCAGCCAGGACAGGGCTACGAGCAGTACTTC. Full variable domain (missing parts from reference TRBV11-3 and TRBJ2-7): EAGVVQSPRYKIIEKKQPVAFWCNPISGHNTLYWYLQNLGQGPELLIRYENEEAVDDSQLPKDRFSAERLKGVDSTLKIQPAELGDSAVYLCASSSQPGQGYEQYFGPGTRLTVT.

CDR3 sequence (DNA): TGTGCCAGCAGTGCCGGGCCTCTATGGACCGGGGAGCTGTTTTTT. It is translated as CASSAGPLWTGELFF. J is TRBJ2-2 and V is TRBV2, with no clear D. Germline V lookup: CDR1 SNHLY, CDR2 FYNNEI. V was cut by 4 bases and J by 5 bases, with 14 bases left in between. The CDR3 totals 15 residues.

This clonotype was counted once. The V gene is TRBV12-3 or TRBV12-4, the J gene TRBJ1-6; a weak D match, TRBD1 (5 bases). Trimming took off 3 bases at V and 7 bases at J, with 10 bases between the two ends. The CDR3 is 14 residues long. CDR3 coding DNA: TGTGCCAGCAGTTTTGGGGCAGGAAATTCACCCCTCCACTTT. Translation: CASSFGAGNSPLHF.

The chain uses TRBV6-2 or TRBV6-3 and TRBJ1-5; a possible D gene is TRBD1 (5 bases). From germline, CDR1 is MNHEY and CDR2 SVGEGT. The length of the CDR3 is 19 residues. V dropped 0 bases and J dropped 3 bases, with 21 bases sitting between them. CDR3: CASSYSLRGMATNNQPQHF. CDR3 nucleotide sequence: TGTGCCAGCAGTTACTCCCTCCGGGGGATGGCCACCAACAATCAGCCCCAGCATTTT.

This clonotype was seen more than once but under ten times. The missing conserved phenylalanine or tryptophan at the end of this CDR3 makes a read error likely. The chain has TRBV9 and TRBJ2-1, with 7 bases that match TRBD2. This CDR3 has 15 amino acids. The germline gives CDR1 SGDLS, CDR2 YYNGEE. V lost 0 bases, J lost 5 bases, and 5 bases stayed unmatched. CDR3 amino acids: CASSVGGGVDNEQFY. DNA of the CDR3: TGTGCCAGCAGCGTAGGGGGGGGAGTTGACAATGAGCAGTTCTAC.

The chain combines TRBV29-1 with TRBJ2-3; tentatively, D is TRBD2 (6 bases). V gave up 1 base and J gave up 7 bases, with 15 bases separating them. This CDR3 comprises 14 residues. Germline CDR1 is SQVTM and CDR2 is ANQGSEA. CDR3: CSVEGPRGLYTQYF. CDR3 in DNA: TGCAGCGTTGAAGGCCCGCGGGGACTCTATACGCAGTATTTT.

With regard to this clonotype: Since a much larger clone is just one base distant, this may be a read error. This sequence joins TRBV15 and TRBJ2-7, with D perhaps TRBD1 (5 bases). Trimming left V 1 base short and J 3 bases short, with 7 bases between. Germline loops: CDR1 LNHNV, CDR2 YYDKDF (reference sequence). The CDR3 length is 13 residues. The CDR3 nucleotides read TGTGCCACCAGCAGAGGACAGAACTACGAGCAGTACTTC. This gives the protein CATSRGQNYEQYF.

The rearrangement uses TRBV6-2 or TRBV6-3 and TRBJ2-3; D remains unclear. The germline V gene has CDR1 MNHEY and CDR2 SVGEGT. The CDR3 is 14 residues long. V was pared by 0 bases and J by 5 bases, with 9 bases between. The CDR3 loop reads CASSYSTIVDTQYF. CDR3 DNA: TGTGCCAGCAGTTACTCGACCATCGTAGATACGCAGTATTTT.

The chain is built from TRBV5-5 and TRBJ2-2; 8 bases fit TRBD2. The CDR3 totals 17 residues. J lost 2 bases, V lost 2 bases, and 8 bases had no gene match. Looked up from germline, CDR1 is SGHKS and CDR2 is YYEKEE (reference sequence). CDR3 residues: CASSLTSTSANTGELFF. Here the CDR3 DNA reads TGTGCCAGCAGCTTAACGTCGACTAGCGCCAACACCGGGGAGCTGTTTTTT.

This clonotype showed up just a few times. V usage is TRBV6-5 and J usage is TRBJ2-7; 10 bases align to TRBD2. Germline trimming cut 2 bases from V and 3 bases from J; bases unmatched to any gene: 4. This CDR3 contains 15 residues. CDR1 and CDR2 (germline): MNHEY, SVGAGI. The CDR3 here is CASSYGLAGDYEQYF. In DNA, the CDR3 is TGTGCCAGCAGTTACGGGCTAGCGGGGGACTACGAGCAGTACTTC.

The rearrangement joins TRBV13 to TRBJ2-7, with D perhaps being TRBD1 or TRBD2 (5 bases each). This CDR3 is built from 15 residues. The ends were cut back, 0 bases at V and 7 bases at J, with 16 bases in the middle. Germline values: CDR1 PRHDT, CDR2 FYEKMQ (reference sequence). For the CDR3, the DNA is TGTGCCAGCAGCTTAGGCGGGGCCCGTACTCGGGAGCAGTACTTC. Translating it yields CASSLGGARTREQYF.

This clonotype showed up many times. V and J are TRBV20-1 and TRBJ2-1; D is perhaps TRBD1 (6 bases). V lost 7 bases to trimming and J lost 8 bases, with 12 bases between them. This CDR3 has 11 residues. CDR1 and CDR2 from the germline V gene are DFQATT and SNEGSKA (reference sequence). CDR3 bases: TGCAGTGGTACAGGGAGCCATGAGCAGTTCTTC. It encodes CSGTGSHEQFF.

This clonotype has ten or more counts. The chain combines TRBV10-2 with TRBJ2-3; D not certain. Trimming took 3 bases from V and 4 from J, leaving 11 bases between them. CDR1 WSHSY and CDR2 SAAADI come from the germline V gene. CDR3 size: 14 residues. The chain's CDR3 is CASSEWVDPDTQYF. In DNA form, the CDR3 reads TGCGCCAGCAGTGAATGGGTAGATCCAGATACGCAGTATTTT.

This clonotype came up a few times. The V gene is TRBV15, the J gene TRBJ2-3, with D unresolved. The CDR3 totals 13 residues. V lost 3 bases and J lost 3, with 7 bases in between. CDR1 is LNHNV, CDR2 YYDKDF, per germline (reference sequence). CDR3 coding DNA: TGTGCCACCAGCAGTAAAGGAACAGATACGCAGTATTTT. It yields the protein CATSSKGTDTQYF.

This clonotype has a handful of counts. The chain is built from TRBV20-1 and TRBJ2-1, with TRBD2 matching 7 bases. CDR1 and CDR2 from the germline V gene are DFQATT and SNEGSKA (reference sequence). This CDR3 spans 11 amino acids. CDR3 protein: CGIAGDNEQFF. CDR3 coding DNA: TGCGGCATAGCGGGCGACAATGAGCAGTTCTTC.

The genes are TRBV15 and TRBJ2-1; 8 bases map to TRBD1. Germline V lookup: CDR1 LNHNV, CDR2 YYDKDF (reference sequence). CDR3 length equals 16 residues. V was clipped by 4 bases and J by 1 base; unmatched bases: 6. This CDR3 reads CATSTGQGVSYNEQFF. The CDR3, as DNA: TGTGCCACCAGCACCGGACAGGGCGTATCCTACAATGAGCAGTTCTTC. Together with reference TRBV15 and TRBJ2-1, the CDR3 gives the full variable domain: DAMVIQNPRYQVTQFGKPVTLSCSQTLNHNVMYWYQQKSSQAPKLLFHYYDKDFNNEADTPDNFQSRRPNTSFCFLDIRSPGLGDTAMYLCATSTGQGVSYNEQFFGPGTRLTVL.

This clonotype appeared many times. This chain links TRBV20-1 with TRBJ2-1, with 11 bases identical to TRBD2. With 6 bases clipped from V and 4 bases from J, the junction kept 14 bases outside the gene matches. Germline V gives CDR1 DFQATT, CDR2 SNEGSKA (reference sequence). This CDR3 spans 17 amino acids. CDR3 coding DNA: TGCAGTGCCAGGATCATCCTCGGGACTAGCGGTTACAATGAGCAGTTCTTC. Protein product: CSARIILGTSGYNEQFF.

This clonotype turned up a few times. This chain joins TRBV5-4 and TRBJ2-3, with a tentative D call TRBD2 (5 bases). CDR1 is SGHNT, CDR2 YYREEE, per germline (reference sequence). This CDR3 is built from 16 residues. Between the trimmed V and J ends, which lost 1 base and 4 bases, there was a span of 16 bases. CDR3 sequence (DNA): TGTGCCAGCAGCTTGAGGCTAGCTCCTAGGTCAGATACGCAGTATTTT. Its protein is CASSLRLAPRSDTQYF.

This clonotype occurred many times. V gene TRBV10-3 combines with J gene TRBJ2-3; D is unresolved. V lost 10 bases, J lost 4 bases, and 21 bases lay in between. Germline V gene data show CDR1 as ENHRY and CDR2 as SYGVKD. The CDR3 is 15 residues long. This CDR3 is CATYDKGRAADTQYF. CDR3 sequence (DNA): TGTGCCACCTATGACAAAGGAAGGGCAGCAGATACGCAGTATTTT.

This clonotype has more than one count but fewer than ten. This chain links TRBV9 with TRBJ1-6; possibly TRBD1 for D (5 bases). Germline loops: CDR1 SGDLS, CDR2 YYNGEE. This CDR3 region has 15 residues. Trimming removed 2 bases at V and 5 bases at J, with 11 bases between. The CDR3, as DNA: TGTGCCAGCAGCGTCCAGGGTTGGGATAATTCACCCCTCCACTTT. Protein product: CASSVQGWDNSPLHF.

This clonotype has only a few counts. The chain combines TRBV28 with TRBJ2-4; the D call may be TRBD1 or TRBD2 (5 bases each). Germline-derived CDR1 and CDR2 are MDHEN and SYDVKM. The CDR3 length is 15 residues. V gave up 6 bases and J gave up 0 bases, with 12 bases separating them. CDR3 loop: CASRPLGVAKNIQYF. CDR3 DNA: TGTGCCAGCAGGCCTCTGGGGGTAGCCAAAAACATTCAGTACTTC.